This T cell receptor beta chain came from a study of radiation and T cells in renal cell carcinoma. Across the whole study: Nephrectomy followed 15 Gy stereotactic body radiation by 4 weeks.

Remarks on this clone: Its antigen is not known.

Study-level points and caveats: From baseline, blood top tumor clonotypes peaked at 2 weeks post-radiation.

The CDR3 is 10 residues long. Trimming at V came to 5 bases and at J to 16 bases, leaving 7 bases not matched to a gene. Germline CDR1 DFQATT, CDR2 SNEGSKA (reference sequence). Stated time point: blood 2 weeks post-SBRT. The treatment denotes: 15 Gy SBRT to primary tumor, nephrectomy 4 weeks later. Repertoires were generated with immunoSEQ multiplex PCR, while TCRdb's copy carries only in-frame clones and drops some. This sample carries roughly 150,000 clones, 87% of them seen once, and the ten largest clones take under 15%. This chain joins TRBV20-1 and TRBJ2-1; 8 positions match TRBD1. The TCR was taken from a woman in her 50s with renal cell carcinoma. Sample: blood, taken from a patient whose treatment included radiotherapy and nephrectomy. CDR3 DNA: TGCAGTGCTCTTAGACAGGGGAATTTCTTC. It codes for CSALRQGNFF.